The clone carrying this T cell receptor beta chain has only a few counts. What it recognizes is unknown. This sample is drawn from a study of response to subunit inactivated influenza vaccine. The study, taken as a whole, reports: The authors suggested that few new T cells are recruited per seasonal influenza vaccination.

MiXCR was run by TCRdb on the RT-PCR reads, yielding one entry per CDR3 protein. The sample carries over 150,000 distinct CDR3 sequences, 13% to 15% recorded once. Sequencing used CD8+ T cells sorted from PBMCs, obtained 4 to 6 days after vaccination. The sequence was collected from a man aged 45-65 years who received an inactivated influenza vaccine.

The CDR3 protein is CASSVGLGNTGELFF. The DNA of the CDR3 is TGTGCCAGCAGCGTAGGTCTAGGGAACACCGGGGAGCTGTTTTTT. This sequence joins TRBV9 and TRBJ2-2; no clear D. The CDR3 runs to 15 residues. Germline V CDR1 and CDR2: SGDLS, YYNGEE. Trimming shortened V by 0 bases and J by 1 base, and 7 bases separated the two germline ends.